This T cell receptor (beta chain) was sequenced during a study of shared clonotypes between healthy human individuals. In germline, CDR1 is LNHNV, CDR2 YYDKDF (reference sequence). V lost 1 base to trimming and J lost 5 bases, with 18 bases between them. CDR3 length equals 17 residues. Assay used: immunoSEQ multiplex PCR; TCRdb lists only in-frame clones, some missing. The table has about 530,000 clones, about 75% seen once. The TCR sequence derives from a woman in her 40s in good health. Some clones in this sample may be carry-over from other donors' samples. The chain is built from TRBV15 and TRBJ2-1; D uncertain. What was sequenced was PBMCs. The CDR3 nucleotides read TGTGCCACCAGCAGAGGATGGGATAGGTCCCCGAACAATGAGCAGTTCTTC. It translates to CATSRGWDRSPNNEQFF.